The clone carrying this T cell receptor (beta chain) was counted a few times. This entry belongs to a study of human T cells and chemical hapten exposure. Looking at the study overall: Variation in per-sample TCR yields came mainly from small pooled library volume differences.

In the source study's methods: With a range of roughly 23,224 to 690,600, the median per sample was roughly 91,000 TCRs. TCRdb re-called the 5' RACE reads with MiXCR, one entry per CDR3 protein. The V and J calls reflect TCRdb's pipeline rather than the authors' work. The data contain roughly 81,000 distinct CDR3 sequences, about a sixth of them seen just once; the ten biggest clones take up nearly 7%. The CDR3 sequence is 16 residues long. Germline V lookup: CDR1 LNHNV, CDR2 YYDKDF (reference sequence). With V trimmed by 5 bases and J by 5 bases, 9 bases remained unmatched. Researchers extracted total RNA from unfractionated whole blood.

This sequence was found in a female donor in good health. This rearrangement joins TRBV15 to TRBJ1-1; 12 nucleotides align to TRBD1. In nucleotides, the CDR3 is TGTGCCACCAGCGGAAGGGACAGGGGGCTTTGGACTGAAGCTTTCTTT. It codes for CATSGRDRGLWTEAFF.